This is a list of T cell receptor beta chains from one sample in a study of T-cell memory formation after mild COVID-19. TCRdb analysed the 5' RACE reads with MiXCR anew, one entry per CDR3 protein. The table has about 290,000 distinct CDR3 sequences, approximately 15% seen once. Sequencing was carried out using PBMCs or a T cell subset sorted from them (not recorded which). Source of these receptors: a man between 18 and 29 years old who had mild COVID-19 (a few samples of this study predate the infection). Cell type and time point are not known. CDR3s include the opening cysteine and the closing phenylalanine or tryptophan. D genes are given only for firm matches. Only some rows state a clone size, as once, few, many or a class for expanded clones.

v_call: TRBV11-2; clone_size: few; j_call: TRBJ2-2; d_call: -; cdr3_nt: TGTGCCAGCAGCTTAGATCTTAGTAGAGGTCGGAACACCGGGGAGCTGTTTTTT; cdr3_aa: CASSLDLSRGRNTGELFF
v_call: TRBV15; clone_size: -; j_call: TRBJ2-7; d_call: -; cdr3_nt: TGTGCCACCAGCAGAGATCGGCGGGGACACGAGCAGTACTTC; cdr3_aa: CATSRDRRGHEQYF
v_call: TRBV18; clone_size: -; j_call: TRBJ1-2; d_call: -; cdr3_nt: TGTGCCAGCTCACCCGGGGGGGATAACTATGGCTACACCTTC; cdr3_aa: CASSPGGDNYGYTF
v_call: TRBV28; clone_size: few; j_call: TRBJ1-1; d_call: TRBD1; cdr3_nt: TGTGCCAGCAGTTTTTCGGGGACAGGAGCTTTCTTT; cdr3_aa: CASSFSGTGAFF
v_call: TRBV7-7; clone_size: -; j_call: TRBJ2-5; d_call: -; cdr3_nt: TGTGCTAGCAGCCGTCGGTCCCAAGAGACCCAGTACTTC; cdr3_aa: CASSRRSQETQYF
v_call: TRBV6-5; clone_size: few; j_call: TRBJ1-1; d_call: TRBD1; cdr3_nt: TGTGCCAGCAGCCGAACTGAACCGAACAGGGGCGCTGAAGCTTTCTTT; cdr3_aa: CASSRTEPNRGAEAFF
v_call: TRBV7-9; clone_size: few; j_call: TRBJ2-7; d_call: -; cdr3_nt: TGTGCCAGCAGCTCAGAGGCGTTCATTAGCTCCTACGAGCAGTACTTC; cdr3_aa: CASSSEAFISSYEQYF
v_call: TRBV4-2; clone_size: -; j_call: TRBJ2-7; d_call: TRBD1; cdr3_nt: TGTGCCAGCAGTCAGTCCGGGACAGGGAAAGGCGAGCAGTACTTC; cdr3_aa: CASSQSGTGKGEQYF
v_call: TRBV29-1; clone_size: many; j_call: TRBJ2-2; d_call: -; cdr3_nt: TGCAGCGTCCAGGGAGCGAACACCGGGGAGCTGTTTTTT; cdr3_aa: CSVQGANTGELFF
v_call: TRBV2; clone_size: few; j_call: TRBJ1-1; d_call: -; cdr3_nt: TGTGCCAGCAGTGATTTAAACACTGAAGCTTTCTTT; cdr3_aa: CASSDLNTEAFF
v_call: TRBV20-1; clone_size: few; j_call: TRBJ1-2; d_call: -; cdr3_nt: TGCAGTGCTAGAGATCGAATAGTCAACACCTTC; cdr3_aa: CSARDRIVNTF
v_call: TRBV7-9; clone_size: -; j_call: TRBJ2-3; d_call: -; cdr3_nt: TGTGCCAGCAGCGGGACCCGCCTCTTACTGGATACGCAGTATTTT; cdr3_aa: CASSGTRLLLDTQYF
v_call: TRBV20-1; clone_size: -; j_call: TRBJ1-5; d_call: TRBD1; cdr3_nt: TGCAGTGCTGTGACAGGGTACCTCAATCAGCCCCAGCATTTT; cdr3_aa: CSAVTGYLNQPQHF
v_call: TRBV5-1; clone_size: -; j_call: TRBJ2-7; d_call: TRBD1; cdr3_nt: TGCGCCAGCAGCGGACGACAGGGCTCCTACGAGCAGTACTTC; cdr3_aa: CASSGRQGSYEQYF
v_call: TRBV28; clone_size: -; j_call: TRBJ1-1; d_call: -; cdr3_nt: TGTGCCAGCGCGGGACTTTTGAACACTGAAGCTTTCTTT; cdr3_aa: CASAGLLNTEAFF
v_call: TRBV24-1; clone_size: -; j_call: TRBJ2-3; d_call: -; cdr3_nt: TGTGCCACCAGTGAGGGAGCAGATACGCAGTATTTT; cdr3_aa: CATSEGADTQYF
v_call: TRBV7-2; clone_size: -; j_call: TRBJ2-5; d_call: -; cdr3_nt: TGTGCCAGCAGCACACAGACCGGACAAGAGACCCAGTACTTC; cdr3_aa: CASSTQTGQETQYF
v_call: TRBV14; clone_size: many; j_call: TRBJ2-7; d_call: TRBD1; cdr3_nt: TGTGCCAGCAGCCATCGCCGGGACAGCCCCTACGAGCAGTACTTC; cdr3_aa: CASSHRRDSPYEQYF
v_call: TRBV14; clone_size: -; j_call: TRBJ1-4; d_call: -; cdr3_nt: TGTGCCAGCAGCCAAGAGCAGCTTGAAGAAAAACTGTTTTTT; cdr3_aa: CASSQEQLEEKLFF
v_call: TRBV10-3; clone_size: few; j_call: TRBJ2-1; d_call: TRBD2; cdr3_nt: TGTGCCATAAGAAGACTAGCGGAACACAATGAGCAGTTCTTC; cdr3_aa: CAIRRLAEHNEQFF
v_call: TRBV19; clone_size: few; j_call: TRBJ1-2; d_call: -; cdr3_nt: TGTGCGACGCAGCTACCTAACTATGGCTACACCTTC; cdr3_aa: CATQLPNYGYTF
v_call: TRBV12-3/TRBV12-4; clone_size: few; j_call: TRBJ2-6; d_call: -; cdr3_nt: TGTGCCAGCAGCCTGGACAGTCGCTCTGGGGCCAACGTCCTGACTTTC; cdr3_aa: CASSLDSRSGANVLTF
v_call: TRBV30; clone_size: -; j_call: TRBJ1-6; d_call: TRBD1; cdr3_nt: TGTGCCTGGGACCGGGACAGGGATTATTCACCCCTCCACTTT; cdr3_aa: CAWDRDRDYSPLHF
v_call: TRBV5-1; clone_size: few; j_call: TRBJ2-3; d_call: -; cdr3_nt: TGCGCCAGCAGCCCAAGTCCTCCGATCACAGATACGCAGTATTTT; cdr3_aa: CASSPSPPITDTQYF
v_call: TRBV4-2; clone_size: -; j_call: TRBJ1-6; d_call: -; cdr3_nt: TGTGCCAGCAGCCAAGATAGAGGCGGGGAGACGCATTCACCCCTCCACTTT; cdr3_aa: CASSQDRGGETHSPLHF
v_call: TRBV12-3/TRBV12-4; clone_size: many; j_call: TRBJ2-5; d_call: -; cdr3_nt: TGTGCCAGCGCTGACTGGCGGGGTATAATGGAGACCCAGTACTTC; cdr3_aa: CASADWRGIMETQYF
v_call: TRBV7-9; clone_size: many; j_call: TRBJ2-5; d_call: -; cdr3_nt: TGTGCCAGCAGTCTAGCTCAAGCGACAGAGACCCAGTACTTC; cdr3_aa: CASSLAQATETQYF
v_call: TRBV10-3; clone_size: -; j_call: TRBJ2-3; d_call: -; cdr3_nt: TGTGCCATCAGTGACAGGGAAAGCACAGATACGCAGTATTTT; cdr3_aa: CAISDRESTDTQYF
v_call: TRBV11-2; clone_size: -; j_call: TRBJ2-1; d_call: -; cdr3_nt: TGTGCCAGCAGGTCCAACCAGGGAAATGAGCAGTTCTTC; cdr3_aa: CASRSNQGNEQFF
v_call: TRBV5-1; clone_size: once; j_call: TRBJ1-1; d_call: -; cdr3_nt: TGCGCCAGCAGCGGCGGGGAGACCTTAAACACTGAAGCTTTCTTT; cdr3_aa: CASSGGETLNTEAFF
v_call: TRBV11-2; clone_size: -; j_call: TRBJ2-1; d_call: -; cdr3_nt: TGTGCCAGCAGCTTGTTTACAGGGCGGAATGAGCAGTTCTTC; cdr3_aa: CASSLFTGRNEQFF
v_call: TRBV5-1; clone_size: -; j_call: TRBJ2-3; d_call: -; cdr3_nt: TGCGCCAGCAGAGAGGAGGGATCCACAGATACGCAGTATTTT; cdr3_aa: CASREEGSTDTQYF
v_call: TRBV2; clone_size: few; j_call: TRBJ1-1; d_call: -; cdr3_nt: TGTGCCAGCAGTGCGGCGGGCACTGAAGCTTTCTTT; cdr3_aa: CASSAAGTEAFF
v_call: TRBV9; clone_size: -; j_call: TRBJ2-4; d_call: TRBD2; cdr3_nt: TGTGCCAGCAGCGTAGGGGCTAGCGGGGGAAGAAACATTCAGTACTTC; cdr3_aa: CASSVGASGGRNIQYF
v_call: TRBV12-5; clone_size: many; j_call: TRBJ1-2; d_call: -; cdr3_nt: TGTGCTAGTGGTTTTTCGGGGTACGGCTACACCTTC; cdr3_aa: CASGFSGYGYTF
v_call: TRBV20-1; clone_size: -; j_call: TRBJ2-1; d_call: TRBD2; cdr3_nt: TGCAGTGCTAGTCGGGGGACTAGCGGGGGGGCGGCTGAGCAGTTCTTC; cdr3_aa: CSASRGTSGGAAEQFF
v_call: TRBV5-1; clone_size: few; j_call: TRBJ1-4; d_call: -; cdr3_nt: TGCGCCAGCAGCCCGGGAAATTCAGGCACTAATGAAAAACTGTTTTTT; cdr3_aa: CASSPGNSGTNEKLFF
v_call: TRBV21-1; clone_size: few; j_call: TRBJ2-2; d_call: -; cdr3_nt: TGTGCCAGCAGCAAAGCGCGGGGATCGGGAACCGGGGAGCTGTTTTTT; cdr3_aa: CASSKARGSGTGELFF
v_call: TRBV20-1; clone_size: few; j_call: TRBJ2-3; d_call: TRBD1; cdr3_nt: TGCAGTGCTAGAGGGACAGGGGGCACAGATACGCAGTATTTT; cdr3_aa: CSARGTGGTDTQYF
v_call: TRBV12-3/TRBV12-4; clone_size: -; j_call: TRBJ2-1; d_call: TRBD1; cdr3_nt: TGTGCCAGCAGTCGACAGGGGCCCTACAATGAGCAGTTCTTC; cdr3_aa: CASSRQGPYNEQFF
v_call: TRBV5-5; clone_size: few; j_call: TRBJ2-5; d_call: -; cdr3_nt: TGTGCCAGCAGCTTACGGGACAACTTAGCGGAGACCCAGTACTTC; cdr3_aa: CASSLRDNLAETQYF
v_call: TRBV7-9; clone_size: few; j_call: TRBJ1-2; d_call: TRBD1; cdr3_nt: TGTGCCAGCAGCTTAGACAGGGGGCTCGATGGCTACACCTTC; cdr3_aa: CASSLDRGLDGYTF
v_call: TRBV15; clone_size: -; j_call: TRBJ2-3; d_call: -; cdr3_nt: TGTGCCACCAGCAGAGTCGCGAGCACAGATACGCAGTATTTT; cdr3_aa: CATSRVASTDTQYF
v_call: TRBV15; clone_size: -; j_call: TRBJ2-5; d_call: -; cdr3_nt: TGTGCCACCAGCAGAGGGGGATTTGGGTCGTTGGAGACCCAGTACTTC; cdr3_aa: CATSRGGFGSLETQYF
v_call: TRBV5-6; clone_size: -; j_call: TRBJ1-2; d_call: TRBD1; cdr3_nt: TGTGCCAGCAGCCTGCGGGACAGACGACTTCTTGGCTACACCTTC; cdr3_aa: CASSLRDRRLLGYTF
v_call: TRBV5-1; clone_size: many; j_call: TRBJ2-2; d_call: -; cdr3_nt: TGCGCCAGCAGGTGGACAGTGAACACCGGGGAGCTGTTTTTT; cdr3_aa: CASRWTVNTGELFF
v_call: TRBV4-2; clone_size: many; j_call: TRBJ2-5; d_call: TRBD1; cdr3_nt: TGTGCCAGCAGCCCCACGCCCGGGACAGACCAAGAGACCCAGTACTTC; cdr3_aa: CASSPTPGTDQETQYF
v_call: TRBV20-1; clone_size: many; j_call: TRBJ2-3; d_call: -; cdr3_nt: TGCAGTGCTACGGGGCAGGGGCCAGATACGCAGTATTTT; cdr3_aa: CSATGQGPDTQYF